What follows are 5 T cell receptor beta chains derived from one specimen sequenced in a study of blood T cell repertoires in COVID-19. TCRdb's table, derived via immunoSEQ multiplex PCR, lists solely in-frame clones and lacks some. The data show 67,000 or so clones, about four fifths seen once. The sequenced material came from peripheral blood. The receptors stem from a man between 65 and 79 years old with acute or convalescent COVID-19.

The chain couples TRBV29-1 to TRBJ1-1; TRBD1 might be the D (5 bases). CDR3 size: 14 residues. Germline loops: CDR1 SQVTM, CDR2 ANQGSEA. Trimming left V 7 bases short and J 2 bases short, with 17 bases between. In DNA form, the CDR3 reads TGCAGCGGAACCAGGGCCACACTAAACACTGAAGCTTTCTTT. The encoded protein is CSGTRATLNTEAFF. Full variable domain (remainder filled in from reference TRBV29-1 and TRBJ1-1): SAVISQKPSRDICQRGTSLTIQCQVDSQVTMMFWYRQQPGQSLTLIATANQGSEATYESGFVIDKFPISRPNLTFSTLTVSNMSPEDSSIYLCSGTRATLNTEAFFGQGTRLTVV.

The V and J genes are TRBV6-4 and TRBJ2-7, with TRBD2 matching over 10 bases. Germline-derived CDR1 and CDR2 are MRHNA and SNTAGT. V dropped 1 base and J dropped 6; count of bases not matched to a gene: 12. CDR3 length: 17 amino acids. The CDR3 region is CASSDLLAGPLGSEQYF. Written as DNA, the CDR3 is TGTGCCAGCAGTGACTTACTAGCGGGGCCCCTCGGGAGCGAGCAGTACTTC.

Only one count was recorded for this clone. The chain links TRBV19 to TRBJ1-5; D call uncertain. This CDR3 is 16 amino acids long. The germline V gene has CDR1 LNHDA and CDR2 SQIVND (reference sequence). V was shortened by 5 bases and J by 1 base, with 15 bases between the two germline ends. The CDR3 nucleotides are TGTGCCAGTAGTCTTAACCACCAACTCAGCAATCAGCCCCAGCATTTT. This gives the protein CASSLNHQLSNQPQHF.

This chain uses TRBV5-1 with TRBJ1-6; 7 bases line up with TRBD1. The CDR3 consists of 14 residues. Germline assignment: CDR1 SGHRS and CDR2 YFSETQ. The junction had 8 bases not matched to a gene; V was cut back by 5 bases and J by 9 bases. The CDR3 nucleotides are TGCGCCAGCAGACCCACAGGGGAACCTTCACCCCTCCACTTT. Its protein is CASRPTGEPSPLHF.

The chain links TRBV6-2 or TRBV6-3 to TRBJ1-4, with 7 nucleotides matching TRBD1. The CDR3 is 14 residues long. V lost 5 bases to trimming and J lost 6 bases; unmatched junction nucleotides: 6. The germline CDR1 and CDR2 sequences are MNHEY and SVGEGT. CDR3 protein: CASSPPGQHEKLFF. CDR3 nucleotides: TGTGCCAGCAGTCCCCCGGGACAGCATGAAAAACTGTTTTTT.